This TCR beta chain is drawn from a study of T cells in Graves' hyperthyroidism and ophthalmopathy. Study results and caveats: From stable hyperthyroidism, ophthalmopathy was separated by a 13 V-J model. A median around 5.9 months before onset, the model predicted ophthalmopathy.

The junction had 6 bases not matched to a gene; V was cut back by 4 bases and J by 1 base. CDR1 is SEHNR, CDR2 FQNEAQ, per germline (reference sequence). The length of the CDR3 is 17 residues. Diagnoses used clinical symptoms, serum thyroxine and TRAb, thyroid ultrasound and orbital computed tomography. TCR beta CDR3 region amplification was performed from RNA transcripts. TCR CDR3 regions were first amplified by RT-PCR with HTBI primers. TCRdb independently ran MiXCR on the multiplex PCR reads; one entry per CDR3 protein. Found here are hundreds of thousands of distinct CDR3 sequences, less than 45% of them singletons; the top ten hold under 8.5%. To note about this clonotype: Its antigen remains unknown.

The sequenced material came from peripheral blood or thyroid tissue (not recorded which). J is TRBJ2-2 and V is TRBV7-9; TRBD1 agrees at 10 bases. This TCR came from an adult man with Graves' disease, either hyperthyroidism or ophthalmopathy (not recorded which). CDR3 DNA: TGTGCCAGCAGCTCCGGGACAGGGGCTGTGAACACCGGGGAGCTGTTTTTT. Encoded protein: CASSSGTGAVNTGELFF.